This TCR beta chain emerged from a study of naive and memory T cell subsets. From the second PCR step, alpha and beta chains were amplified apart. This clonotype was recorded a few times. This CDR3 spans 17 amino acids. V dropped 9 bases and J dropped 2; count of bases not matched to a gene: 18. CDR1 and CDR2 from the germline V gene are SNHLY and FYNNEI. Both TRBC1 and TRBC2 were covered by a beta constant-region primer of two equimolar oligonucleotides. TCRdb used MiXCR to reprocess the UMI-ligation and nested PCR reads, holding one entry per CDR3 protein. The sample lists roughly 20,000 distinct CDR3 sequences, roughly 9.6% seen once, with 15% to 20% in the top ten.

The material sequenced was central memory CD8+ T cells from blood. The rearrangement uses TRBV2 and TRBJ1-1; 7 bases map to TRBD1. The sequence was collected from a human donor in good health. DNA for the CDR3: TGTGCCAGAATCCCAATAAACAGGGGCCAGCCCAACACTGAAGCTTTCTTT. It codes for CARIPINRGQPNTEAFF.